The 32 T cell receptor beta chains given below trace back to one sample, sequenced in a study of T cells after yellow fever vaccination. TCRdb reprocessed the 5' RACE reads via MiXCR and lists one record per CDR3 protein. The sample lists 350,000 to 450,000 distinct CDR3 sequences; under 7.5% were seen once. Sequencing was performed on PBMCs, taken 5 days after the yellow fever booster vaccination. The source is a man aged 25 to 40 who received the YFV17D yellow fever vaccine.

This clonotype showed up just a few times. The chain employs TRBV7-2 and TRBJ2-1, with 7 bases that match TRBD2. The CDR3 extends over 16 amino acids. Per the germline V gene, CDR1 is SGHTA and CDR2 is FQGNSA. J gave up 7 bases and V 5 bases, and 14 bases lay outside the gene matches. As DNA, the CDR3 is TGTGCCAGCAGCCCTCTCCGGGCGGGAGATGGTAATGAGCAGTTCTTC. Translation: CASSPLRAGDGNEQFF.

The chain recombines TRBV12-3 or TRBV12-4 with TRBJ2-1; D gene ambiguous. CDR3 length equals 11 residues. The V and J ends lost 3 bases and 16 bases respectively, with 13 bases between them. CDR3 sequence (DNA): TGTGCCAGCAGTTTGCATCCCCCACCCTTCTTC. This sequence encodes CASSLHPPPFF.

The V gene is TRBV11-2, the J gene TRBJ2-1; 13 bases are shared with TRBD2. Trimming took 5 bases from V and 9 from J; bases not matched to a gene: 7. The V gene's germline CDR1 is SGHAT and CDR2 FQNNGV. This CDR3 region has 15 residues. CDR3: CASSVTSGGRGEQFF. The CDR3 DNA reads TGTGCCAGCAGCGTGACTAGCGGGGGGCGGGGTGAGCAGTTCTTC.

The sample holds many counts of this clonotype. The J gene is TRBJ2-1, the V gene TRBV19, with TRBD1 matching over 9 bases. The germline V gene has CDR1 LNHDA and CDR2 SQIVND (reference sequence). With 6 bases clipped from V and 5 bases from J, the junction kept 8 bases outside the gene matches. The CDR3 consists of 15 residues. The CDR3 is CASRGTGWFDNEQFF. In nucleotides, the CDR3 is TGTGCCAGTAGGGGGACAGGGTGGTTCGACAATGAGCAGTTCTTC.

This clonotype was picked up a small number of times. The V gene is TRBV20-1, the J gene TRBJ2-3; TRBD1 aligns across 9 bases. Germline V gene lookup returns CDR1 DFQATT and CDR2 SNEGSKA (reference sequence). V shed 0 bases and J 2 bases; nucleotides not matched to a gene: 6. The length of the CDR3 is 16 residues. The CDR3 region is CSAREDRDRVTDTQYF. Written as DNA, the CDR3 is TGCAGTGCTAGAGAGGACCGGGACAGGGTCACAGATACGCAGTATTTT.

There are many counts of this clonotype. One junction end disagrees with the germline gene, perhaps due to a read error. CDR3 loop: CASSQVTGQGRYRF. The DNA of the CDR3 is TGTGCCAGCAGCCAAGTTACGGGACAGGGGCGTTACCGCTTT. The chain recombines TRBV3-1 with TRBJ1-1, with 10 bases that match TRBD1. Looked up from germline, CDR1 is LGHDT and CDR2 is YNNKEL (reference sequence). CDR3 length: 14 amino acids. The full variable domain, its missing parts supplied by reference TRBV3-1 and TRBJ1-1, is DTAVSQTPKYLVTQMGNDKSIKCEQNLGHDTMYWYKQDSKKFLKIMFSYNNKELIINETVPNRFSPKSPDKAHLNLHINSLELGDSAVYFCASSQVTGQGRYRFGQGTRLTVV.

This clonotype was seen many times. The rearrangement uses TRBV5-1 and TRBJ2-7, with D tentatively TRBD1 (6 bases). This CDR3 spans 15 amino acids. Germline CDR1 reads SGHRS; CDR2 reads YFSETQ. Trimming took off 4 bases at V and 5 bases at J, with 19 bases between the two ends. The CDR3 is CASSADNTGLNEQYF. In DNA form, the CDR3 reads TGCGCCAGCAGCGCCGATAATACAGGGCTCAACGAGCAGTACTTC.

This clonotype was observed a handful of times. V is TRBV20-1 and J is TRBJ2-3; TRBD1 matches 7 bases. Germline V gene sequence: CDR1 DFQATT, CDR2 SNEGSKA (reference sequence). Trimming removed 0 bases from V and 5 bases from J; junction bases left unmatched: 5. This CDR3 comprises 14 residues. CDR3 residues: CSAREGGGGDTQYF. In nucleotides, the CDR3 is TGCAGTGCTAGAGAAGGGGGCGGTGGAGATACGCAGTATTTT.

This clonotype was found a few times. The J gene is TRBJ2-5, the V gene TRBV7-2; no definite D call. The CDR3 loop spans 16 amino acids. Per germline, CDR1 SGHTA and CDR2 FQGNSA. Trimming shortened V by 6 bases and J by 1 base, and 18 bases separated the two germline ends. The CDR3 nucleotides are TGTGCCAGCAGTTCAGCGATCGAGGCACTCCAAGAGACCCAGTACTTC. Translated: CASSSAIEALQETQYF. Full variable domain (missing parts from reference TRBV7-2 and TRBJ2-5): GAGVSQSPSNKVTEKGKDVELRCDPISGHTALYWYRQSLGQGLEFLIYFQGNSAPDKSGLPSDRFSAERTGGSVSTLTIQRTQQEDSAVYLCASSSAIEALQETQYFGPGTRLLVL.

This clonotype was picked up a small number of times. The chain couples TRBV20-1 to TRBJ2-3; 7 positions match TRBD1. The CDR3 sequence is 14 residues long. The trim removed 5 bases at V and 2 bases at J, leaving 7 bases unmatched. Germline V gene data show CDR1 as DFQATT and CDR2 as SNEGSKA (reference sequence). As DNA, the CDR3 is TGCAGTGCTTACCGGGACAGAGTCACAGATACGCAGTATTTT. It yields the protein CSAYRDRVTDTQYF.

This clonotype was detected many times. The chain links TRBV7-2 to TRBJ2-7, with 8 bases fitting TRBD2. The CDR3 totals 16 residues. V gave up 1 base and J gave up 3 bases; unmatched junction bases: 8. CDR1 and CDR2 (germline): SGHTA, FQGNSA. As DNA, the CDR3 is TGTGCCAGCAGCTTAGTTGCAGCGGGAGAGGTCTACGAGCAGTACTTC. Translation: CASSLVAAGEVYEQYF.

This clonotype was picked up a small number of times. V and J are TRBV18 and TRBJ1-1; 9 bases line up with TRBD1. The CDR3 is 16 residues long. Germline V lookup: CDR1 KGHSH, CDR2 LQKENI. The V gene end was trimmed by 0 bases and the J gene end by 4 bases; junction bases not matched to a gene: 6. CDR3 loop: CASSPPIGQGFTEAFF. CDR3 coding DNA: TGTGCCAGCTCACCACCGATAGGACAGGGGTTCACTGAAGCTTTCTTT.

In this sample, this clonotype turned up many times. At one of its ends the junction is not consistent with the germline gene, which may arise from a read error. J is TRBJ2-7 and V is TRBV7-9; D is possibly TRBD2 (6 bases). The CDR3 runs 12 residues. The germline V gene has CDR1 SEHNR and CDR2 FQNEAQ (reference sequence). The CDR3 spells CASSLTEGKRVF. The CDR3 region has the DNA TGTGCCAGCAGCTTAACGGAGGGAAAAAGGGTCTTC. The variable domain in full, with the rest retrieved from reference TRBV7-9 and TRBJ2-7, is DTGVSQNPRHKITKRGQNVTFRCDPISEHNRLYWYRQTLGQGPEFLTYFQNEAQLEKSRLLSDRFSAERPKGSFSTLEIQRTEQGDSAMYLCASSLTEGKRVFGPGTRLTVT.

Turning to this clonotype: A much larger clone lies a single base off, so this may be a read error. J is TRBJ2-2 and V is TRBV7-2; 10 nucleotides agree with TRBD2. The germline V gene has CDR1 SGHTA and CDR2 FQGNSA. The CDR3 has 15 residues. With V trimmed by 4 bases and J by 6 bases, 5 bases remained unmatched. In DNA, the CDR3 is TGTGCCAGCAGCTCCTTAGCGGGAGGACCCGGGGAGCTGTTTTTT. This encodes CASSSLAGGPGELFF.

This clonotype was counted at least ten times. The CDR3 DNA reads as TGTGCCAGCAGCACCACTAGCGGGAGAGCCAATGAGCAGTTCTTC. Amino acids: CASSTTSGRANEQFF. V usage is TRBV12-3 or TRBV12-4 and J usage is TRBJ2-1, with 11 bases that match TRBD2. The CDR3 contains 15 residues. V gave up 6 bases and J gave up 6 bases; unmatched junction bases: 7.

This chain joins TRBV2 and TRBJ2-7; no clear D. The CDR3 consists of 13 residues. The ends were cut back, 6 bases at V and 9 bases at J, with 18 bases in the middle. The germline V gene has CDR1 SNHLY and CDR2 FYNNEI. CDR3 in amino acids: CASSAEVSTAQYF. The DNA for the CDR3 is TGTGCCAGCAGCGCAGAGGTATCTACTGCGCAGTACTTC.

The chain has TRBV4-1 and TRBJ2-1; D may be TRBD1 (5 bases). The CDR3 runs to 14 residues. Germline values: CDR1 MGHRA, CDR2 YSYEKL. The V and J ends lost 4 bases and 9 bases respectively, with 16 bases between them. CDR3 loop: CASSLLGQTGEQFF. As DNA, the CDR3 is TGCGCCAGCAGCCTCCTTGGACAAACCGGTGAGCAGTTCTTC.

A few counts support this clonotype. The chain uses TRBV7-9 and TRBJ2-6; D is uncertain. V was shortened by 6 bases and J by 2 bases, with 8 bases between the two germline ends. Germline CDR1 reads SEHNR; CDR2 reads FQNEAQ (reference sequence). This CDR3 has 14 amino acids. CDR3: CASRQETGANVLTF. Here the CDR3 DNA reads TGTGCCAGCAGGCAAGAAACTGGGGCCAACGTCCTGACTTTC.

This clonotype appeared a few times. In nucleotides, the CDR3 is TGTGCCAGCAGCCGGTGGACTAGCGGGAGCGACGAGACCCAGTACTTC. Amino acids: CASSRWTSGSDETQYF. This chain links TRBV6-2 or TRBV6-3 with TRBJ2-5; 13 bases align to TRBD2. Germline CDR1 is MNHEY and CDR2 is SVGEGT. V lost 6 bases, J lost 5 bases, and 9 bases stayed unmatched. CDR3 length: 16 amino acids.

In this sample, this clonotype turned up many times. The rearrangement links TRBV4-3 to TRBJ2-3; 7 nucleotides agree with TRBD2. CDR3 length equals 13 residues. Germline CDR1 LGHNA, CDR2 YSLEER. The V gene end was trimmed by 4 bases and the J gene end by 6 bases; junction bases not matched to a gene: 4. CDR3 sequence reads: CASSPGGGDTQYF. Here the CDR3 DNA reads TGCGCCAGCAGCCCGGGGGGTGGGGATACGCAGTATTTT.

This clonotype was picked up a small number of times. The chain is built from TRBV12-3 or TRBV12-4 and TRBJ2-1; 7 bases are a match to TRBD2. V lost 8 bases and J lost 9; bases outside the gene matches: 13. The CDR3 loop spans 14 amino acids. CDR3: CASSAGTTEVEQFF. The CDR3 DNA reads TGTGCCAGCTCGGCCGGGACTACCGAAGTTGAGCAGTTCTTC.

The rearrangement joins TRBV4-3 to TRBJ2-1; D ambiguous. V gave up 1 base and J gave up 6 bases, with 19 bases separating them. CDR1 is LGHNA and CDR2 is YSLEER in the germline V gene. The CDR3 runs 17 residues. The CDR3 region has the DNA TGCGCCAGCAGCCAAGGAGTCCCGGTTTTAGGTAGCAATGAGCAGTTCTTC. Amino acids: CASSQGVPVLGSNEQFF.

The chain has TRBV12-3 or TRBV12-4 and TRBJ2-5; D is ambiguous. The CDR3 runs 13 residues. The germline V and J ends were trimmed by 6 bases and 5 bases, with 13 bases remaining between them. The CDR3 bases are TGTGCCAGCAGCTCAACTATAGAGGAGACCCAGTACTTC. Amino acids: CASSSTIEETQYF.

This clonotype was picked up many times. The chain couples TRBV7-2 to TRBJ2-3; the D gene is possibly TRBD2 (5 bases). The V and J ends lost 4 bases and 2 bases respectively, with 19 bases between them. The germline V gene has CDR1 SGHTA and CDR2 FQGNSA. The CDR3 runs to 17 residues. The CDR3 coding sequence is TGTGCCAGCAGCTCTCCTAGAGTTAGCGAGATCACAGATACGCAGTATTTT. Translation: CASSSPRVSEITDTQYF.

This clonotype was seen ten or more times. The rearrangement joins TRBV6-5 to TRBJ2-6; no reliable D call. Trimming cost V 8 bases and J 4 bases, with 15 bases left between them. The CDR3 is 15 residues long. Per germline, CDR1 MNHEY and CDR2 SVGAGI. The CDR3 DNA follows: TGTGCCAGCGATTACGACCAAACCGGGGCCAACGTCCTGACTTTC. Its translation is CASDYDQTGANVLTF.

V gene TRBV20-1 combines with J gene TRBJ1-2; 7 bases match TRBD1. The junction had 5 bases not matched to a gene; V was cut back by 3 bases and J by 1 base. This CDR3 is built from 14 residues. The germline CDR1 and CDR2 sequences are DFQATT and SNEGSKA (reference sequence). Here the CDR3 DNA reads TGCAGTGCTAGGGAGGGGGCGGATAACTATGGCTACACCTTC. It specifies CSAREGADNYGYTF.

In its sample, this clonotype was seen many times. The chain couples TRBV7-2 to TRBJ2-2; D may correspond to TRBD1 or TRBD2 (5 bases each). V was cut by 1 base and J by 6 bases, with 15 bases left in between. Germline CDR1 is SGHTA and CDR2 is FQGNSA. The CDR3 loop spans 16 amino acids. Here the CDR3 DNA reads TGTGCCAGCAGCTTAGGGGGGTTAGCAATCTCCGGGGAGCTGTTTTTT. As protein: CASSLGGLAISGELFF.

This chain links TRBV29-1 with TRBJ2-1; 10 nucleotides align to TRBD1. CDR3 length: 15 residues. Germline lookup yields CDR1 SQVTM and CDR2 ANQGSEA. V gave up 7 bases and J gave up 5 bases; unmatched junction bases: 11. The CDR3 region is CSGGVATGGNNEQFF. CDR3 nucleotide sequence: TGCAGCGGGGGGGTAGCGACAGGGGGCAACAATGAGCAGTTCTTC.

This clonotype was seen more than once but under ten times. The CDR3 protein is CASSDFKQFPSYEQYF. The CDR3 DNA follows: TGTGCCAGCAGCGACTTCAAACAGTTTCCCTCCTACGAGCAGTACTTC. The chain links TRBV7-2 to TRBJ2-7, with D unclear. The CDR3 spans 16 residues. CDR1 SGHTA and CDR2 FQGNSA come from the germline V gene. V lost 5 bases and J 0 bases, leaving 17 bases between the germline ends.

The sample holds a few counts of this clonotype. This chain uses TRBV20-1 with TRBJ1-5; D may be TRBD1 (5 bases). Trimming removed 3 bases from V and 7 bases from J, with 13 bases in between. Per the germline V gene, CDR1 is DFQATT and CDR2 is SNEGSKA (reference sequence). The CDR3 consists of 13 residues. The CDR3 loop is CSARLGPLQPQHF. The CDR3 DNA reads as TGCAGTGCTAGGTTGGGGCCTCTACAGCCCCAGCATTTT.

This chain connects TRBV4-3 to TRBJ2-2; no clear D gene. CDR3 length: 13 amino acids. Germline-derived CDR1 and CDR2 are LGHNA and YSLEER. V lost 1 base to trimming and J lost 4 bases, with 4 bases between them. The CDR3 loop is CASSQVFTGELFF. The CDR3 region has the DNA TGCGCCAGCAGCCAAGTATTCACCGGGGAGCTGTTTTTT.

CDR3 loop: CSASPSGIYQETQYF. The CDR3 DNA sequence: TGCAGTGCATCTCCTAGCGGAATCTACCAAGAGACCCAGTACTTC. The chain couples TRBV20-1 to TRBJ2-5; 7 nucleotides line up with TRBD2. V lost 6 bases, J lost 0 bases, and 10 bases stayed unmatched. There are 15 residues in the CDR3. Looked up from germline, CDR1 is DFQATT and CDR2 is SNEGSKA (reference sequence).